This entry features one T cell receptor beta chain sequence. The sample belongs to a study of human T cells and chemical hapten exposure. Across the study: Patients had diphenylcyclopropenone applied to the scalp weekly throughout the approximately 24-week study. Alopecia areata, totalis and universalis patients, mostly female, were included.

From the RACE reads, TCRdb called clonotypes with MiXCR, one entry per CDR3 protein. The top ten hold 3% to 4.5% of the sample, which has under 90,000 distinct CDR3 sequences, around 10% seen once. Described time point: pre-sensitization, week 0. This sample's treatment: therapeutic diphenylcyclopropenone sensitization with weekly scalp DPC. The CDR3 totals 15 residues. Germline V gene lookup returns CDR1 KGHSH and CDR2 LQKENI. V was cut by 3 bases and J by 1 base, with 12 bases left in between. This chain links TRBV18 with TRBJ1-1; the D gene is possibly TRBD1 (6 bases). This specimen was whole blood, taken in connection with sensitization to the hapten diphenylcyclopropenone (DPC). This clonotype was sampled from a woman aged 35 to 49 with alopecia areata. Some clones in this sample may be carry-over from other donors' samples. Here the CDR3 reads CASSPSGVTNTEAFF. CDR3 in DNA: TGTGCCAGCTCACCCTCAGGGGTGACGAACACTGAAGCTTTCTTT.